These T cell receptor beta chains were read from a single sample in a study of shared clonotypes between healthy human individuals. Profiling relied on immunoSEQ multiplex PCR, and the TCRdb table lists in-frame clones only, not all of them. The sample gives 1,500,000 or so clones, 96% of which show up once; over 1% is in the top ten. The source material was naive CD4+ T cells sorted from blood. These receptors all come from a man under 40 in good health. Both conserved end residues are part of each CDR3. A D gene is named only where the DNA matches it firmly. Clone size is stated in some rows and not others, as once, few, many or a class when expanded.

J gene,clone size,V gene,D gene,CDR3 protein,CDR3 DNA
TRBJ2-7,.,TRBV5-5,.,CASSLMGREQYF,TGTGCCAGCAGCTTAATGGGGAGGGAGCAGTACTTC
TRBJ2-1,.,TRBV7-7,TRBD2,CASSQGGLAGDEQFF,TGTGCTAGCAGCCAAGGGGGACTAGCGGGAGATGAGCAGTTCTTC
TRBJ2-2,.,TRBV5-5,.,CASSPWGSAGTGELFF,TGTGCCAGCAGCCCGTGGGGGAGCGCGGGCACCGGGGAGCTGTTTTTT
TRBJ2-1,.,TRBV5-4,.,CASSLESMGAGAIF,TGTGCCAGCAGCTTGGAGTCTATGGGAGCGGGTGCGATCTTC
TRBJ1-3,.,TRBV5-1,TRBD1,CASSLGTGAGNTIYF,TGCGCCAGCAGCTTGGGGACAGGGGCCGGAAACACCATATATTTT
TRBJ2-1,.,TRBV2,TRBD1,CASSTDRGSYNEQFF,TGTGCCAGCAGCACCGACAGGGGCTCCTACAATGAGCAGTTCTTC
TRBJ2-3,.,TRBV27,.,CASSPPGAFTQYF,TGTGCCAGCAGCCCACCCGGGGCTTTTACGCAGTATTTT
TRBJ2-2,.,TRBV4-3,.,CASSQQVQKNTGELFF,TGCGCCAGCAGCCAACAGGTACAAAAGAACACCGGGGAGCTGTTTTTT
TRBJ2-1,.,TRBV7-2,TRBD2,CASSLPGLANNEQFF,TGTGCCAGCAGCCTCCCGGGACTAGCGAACAATGAGCAGTTCTTC
TRBJ2-1,.,TRBV29-1,TRBD2,CSVGTSGLPRAHEQFF,TGCAGCGTGGGGACTAGCGGGCTACCTCGGGCCCATGAGCAGTTCTTC
TRBJ2-7,.,TRBV25-1,.,CASSAGTPYEQYF,TGTGCCAGCAGCGCCGGGACACCTTACGAGCAGTACTTC
TRBJ1-1,.,TRBV28,.,CASINSRATEAFF,TGTGCCAGCATTAACTCTCGAGCCACTGAAGCTTTCTTT
TRBJ2-1,.,TRBV7-3,TRBD2,CASSLFGLAGGNEQFF,TGTGCCAGCAGCTTATTTGGACTAGCGGGGGGTAATGAGCAGTTCTTC
TRBJ2-7,once,TRBV5-1,.,CASRSGPTNSYEQYF,TGCGCCAGCAGAAGTGGGCCGACGAATTCCTACGAGCAGTACTTC
TRBJ2-2,.,TRBV28,.,CASSSQVTGELFF,TGTGCCAGCAGTTCACAAGTCACCGGGGAGCTGTTTTTT
TRBJ2-7,once,TRBV2,.,CASSGRSYEQYF,TGTGCCAGCAGTGGACGGTCCTACGAGCAGTACTTC
TRBJ2-7,once,TRBV4-1,TRBD1,CASSQEPGTGVLEQYF,TGCGCCAGCAGCCAAGAACCCGGGACAGGGGTGTTGGAGCAGTACTTC
TRBJ2-2,once,TRBV2,.,CASRVLRGSNTGELFF,TGTGCCAGCAGAGTCCTTCGAGGGAGTAACACCGGGGAGCTGTTTTTT
TRBJ2-7,.,TRBV5-1,TRBD1,CASSRTGEWEQYF,TGCGCCAGCAGTAGGACAGGGGAGTGGGAGCAGTACTTC
TRBJ2-1,.,TRBV2,TRBD2,CASRALAGAYNEQFF,TGTGCCAGCAGGGCGCTAGCGGGAGCGTACAATGAGCAGTTCTTC
TRBJ1-1,.,TRBV6-5,.,CASSASQGTNTEAFF,TGTGCCAGCAGCGCCAGCCAGGGGACGAACACTGAAGCTTTCTTT
TRBJ2-5,.,TRBV5-1,.,CASSLEEGRETQYF,TGCGCCAGCAGCTTGGAGGAGGGAAGAGAGACCCAGTACTTC
TRBJ2-7,.,TRBV7-6,.,CASSLGADPRVEQYF,TGTGCCAGCAGCTTAGGGGCGGACCCAAGAGTCGAGCAGTACTTC
TRBJ2-5,.,TRBV30,.,CAWGSGETQYF,TGTGCCTGGGGCAGTGGGGAGACCCAGTACTTC
TRBJ2-5,once,TRBV7-6,TRBD2,CASSPTYWLAGGPKETQYF,TGTGCCAGCAGCCCGACTTATTGGCTAGCGGGAGGGCCCAAAGAGACCCAGTACTTC
TRBJ2-3,once,TRBV6-5,.,CASTTLGQYF,TGTGCCAGTACAACCCTGGGGCAGTATTTT
TRBJ1-4,.,TRBV28,TRBD1,CASSSRGAVEKLFF,TGTGCCAGCAGCTCCAGGGGGGCTGTGGAAAAACTGTTTTTT